This passage covers 32 T cell receptor beta chains from one sample sequenced in a study of early T cells in non-severe SARS-CoV-2 infection. TCRdb redid the calling of the 5' RACE reads with MiXCR, one entry per CDR3 protein. The sample includes 30,000 to 40,000 distinct CDR3 sequences, 9% of them seen just once. Sequencing was done on a sample of whole blood. The receptors derive from an adult who was a healthcare worker with PCR-confirmed SARS-CoV-2 infection or an uninfected control (not recorded which).

The chain uses TRBV11-1 and TRBJ2-7; D uncertain. The CDR3 runs 15 residues. Germline values: CDR1 SGHAT, CDR2 FQDESV (reference sequence). V was trimmed by 1 base and J by 2 bases, leaving 12 bases between them. DNA for the CDR3: TGTGCCAGCAGCTTAGAAGGCAGTTCGGCCTACGAGCAGTACTTC. The encoded protein is CASSLEGSSAYEQYF.

This clonotype has a count of ten or more. The chain couples TRBV7-2 to TRBJ2-7, with 7 nucleotides matching TRBD1. CDR1 SGHTA and CDR2 FQGNSA come from the germline V gene. The ends lost 1 base at V and 3 bases at J; junction bases unmatched: 6. This CDR3 region has 15 residues. In DNA, the CDR3 is TGTGCCAGCAGCTTAGAGGGACAGCCTTTCTACGAGCAGTACTTC. Protein: CASSLEGQPFYEQYF.

This clonotype occurred many times. Here the CDR3 reads CSARDPGGSKGTEAFF. In DNA form, the CDR3 reads TGCAGTGCTAGAGATCCGGGAGGGTCGAAGGGGACTGAAGCTTTCTTT. The V gene is TRBV20-1, the J gene TRBJ1-1, with D tentatively TRBD1 (5 bases). Germline-derived CDR1 and CDR2 are DFQATT and SNEGSKA (reference sequence). Trimming removed 0 bases from V and 5 bases from J, with 19 bases in between. The CDR3 contains 16 residues.

This clonotype was counted only a few times. The V and J genes are TRBV6-5 and TRBJ2-7; possible D gene TRBD1, 6 bases. The CDR3 contains 16 residues. The germline V gene encodes CDR1 MNHEY and CDR2 SVGAGI. Between the trimmed V and J ends, which lost 5 bases and 5 bases, there was a span of 22 bases. As DNA, the CDR3 is TGTGCCAGCAGTCCAAACGTACCGGCAGGGGCCAACGAGCAGTACTTC. Residues: CASSPNVPAGANEQYF.

Of note for this clonotype: Being one base from a much bigger clone, this may be a read error. CDR3 sequence: CPSSTQRRIKETQYF. DNA of the CDR3: TGTCCCAGCAGCACCCAGAGAAGGATAAAAGAGACCCAGTACTTC. The chain employs TRBV3-1 and TRBJ2-5; no reliable D call. The CDR3 consists of 15 residues. Per germline, CDR1 LGHDT and CDR2 YNNKEL (reference sequence).

The rearrangement links TRBV7-2 to TRBJ2-3; D not resolved. Germline lookup yields CDR1 SGHTA and CDR2 FQGNSA. This CDR3 comprises 11 residues. V was trimmed by 5 bases and J by 4 bases, leaving 4 bases between them. CDR3 DNA sequence: TGTGCCAGCAGCGGGGCAGATACGCAGTATTTT. Translating gives CASSGADTQYF.

In this sample, this clonotype turned up many times. This sequence joins TRBV6-2 or TRBV6-3 and TRBJ1-5, with D maybe TRBD1 (5 bases). The CDR3 runs 18 residues. The germline V gene has CDR1 MNHEY and CDR2 SVGEGT. Trimming stripped 0 bases from V and 0 bases from J, with 15 bases between. CDR3 in amino acids: CASSYSAGLPYSNQPQHF. The CDR3 DNA sequence: TGTGCCAGCAGTTACTCTGCAGGGCTCCCCTATAGCAATCAGCCCCAGCATTTT.

This clonotype has ten or more counts. The rearrangement uses TRBV12-3 or TRBV12-4 and TRBJ2-5, with D perhaps TRBD1 (5 bases). Between the trimmed V and J ends, which lost 5 bases and 2 bases, there was a span of 12 bases. This CDR3 contains 14 residues. The CDR3 coding sequence is TGTGCCAGCAGTCCCAGGGATTTACAAGAGACCCAGTACTTC. Its translation: CASSPRDLQETQYF.

In this sample, this clonotype turned up many times. The V call is TRBV20-1, the J call TRBJ1-4; 7 bases agree with TRBD1. The CDR3 runs to 14 residues. CDR1 is DFQATT, CDR2 SNEGSKA, per germline (reference sequence). J was trimmed by 6 bases and V by 6 bases; bases with no gene match: 10. The CDR3 DNA is TGCAGTGCAAGGAGGGCAGGGGGGGATGAAAAACTGTTTTTT. Its translation is CSARRAGGDEKLFF.

This clonotype was observed many times. The rearrangement links TRBV29-1 to TRBJ1-1; maybe TRBD1 (6 bases). Germline CDR1 is SQVTM and CDR2 is ANQGSEA. Trimming shortened V by 7 bases and J by 3 bases, and 15 bases separated the two germline ends. The CDR3 extends over 13 amino acids. The CDR3 region has the DNA TGCAGCGGAACAGGGACGGGGCACACTGAAGCTTTCTTT. The encoded protein is CSGTGTGHTEAFF.

This clonotype was observed a few times. Possible read error: a much larger clone is one base away. This rearrangement joins TRBV6-5 to TRBJ2-7; tentatively, D is TRBD2 (5 bases). In germline, CDR1 is MNHEY, CDR2 SVGAGI. The CDR3 runs to 11 residues. Trimming left V 6 bases short and J 3 bases short, with 6 bases between. CDR3 nucleotide sequence: TGTGCCAGCAGCCGGGACTACGAGCAGTACTTC. Translating gives CASSRDYEQYF.

This clonotype was found many times. The CDR3 DNA is TGCAGCACCGGGGGGGGGCGCGGCGAGCAGTACTTC. It translates to CSTGGGRGEQYF. The chain is built from TRBV29-1 and TRBJ2-7; 8 positions match TRBD2. The germline V gene encodes CDR1 SQVTM and CDR2 ANQGSEA. CDR3 length: 12 amino acids. The V segment lost 8 bases and the J segment 6 bases; nucleotides outside the gene matches: 9.

This clonotype has just a few counts. The chain has TRBV28 and TRBJ2-4, with 8 nucleotides matching TRBD1. Germline CDR1 MDHEN, CDR2 SYDVKM. This CDR3 has 14 amino acids. V trimming: 2 bases; J trimming: 11 bases; junction bases outside the gene matches: 8. CDR3 in amino acids: CASSLRTGRLVQYF. For the CDR3, the DNA is TGTGCCAGCAGTTTAAGGACAGGGAGGCTAGTTCAGTACTTC.

The chain couples TRBV7-9 to TRBJ2-7; D possibly corresponds to TRBD2 (5 bases). The length of the CDR3 is 13 residues. The V and J ends lost 2 bases and 2 bases respectively, with 7 bases between them. CDR1 is SEHNR, CDR2 FQNEAQ, per germline (reference sequence). As DNA, the CDR3 is TGTGCCAGCAGCTTACGCGGGCCCTACGAGCAGTACTTC. This codes for CASSLRGPYEQYF.

This clonotype was seen ten or more times. The chain has TRBV20-1 and TRBJ1-2; 10 positions agree with TRBD1. The germline V gene encodes CDR1 DFQATT and CDR2 SNEGSKA (reference sequence). CDR3 length: 12 residues. Germline trimming cut 5 bases from V and 8 bases from J; bases unmatched to any gene: 5. CDR3 residues: CSASTGGRGYTF. For the CDR3, the DNA is TGCAGTGCTTCGACAGGGGGCCGGGGCTACACCTTC.

This clonotype was counted a few times. The V gene is TRBV7-2, the J gene TRBJ1-2; D is uncertain. Germline assignment: CDR1 SGHTA and CDR2 FQGNSA. V dropped 2 bases and J dropped 5 bases, with 15 bases sitting between them. This CDR3 spans 15 amino acids. The CDR3 coding sequence is TGTGCCAGCAGCTTAATCGCACAGCCTACTTATGGCTACACCTTC. The encoded protein is CASSLIAQPTYGYTF.

This clonotype was detected ten times or more. The chain uses TRBV5-1 and TRBJ2-3; D is unclear. The CDR3 totals 13 residues. The V and J ends lost 3 bases and 4 bases respectively, with 9 bases between them. CDR1 and CDR2 from the germline V gene are SGHRS and YFSETQ. As DNA, the CDR3 is TGCGCCAGCAGCTCCGGGTTCGCAGATACGCAGTATTTT. It specifies CASSSGFADTQYF.

This clonotype was observed a few times. The chain couples TRBV25-1 to TRBJ2-1; D is unresolved. This CDR3 has 16 amino acids. The germline gives CDR1 MGHDK, CDR2 SYGVNS. V lost 2 bases and J 0 bases, leaving 11 bases between the germline ends. CDR3 loop: CASSEAAGSSYNEQFF. The DNA for the CDR3 is TGTGCCAGCAGTGAAGCAGCAGGCAGCTCCTACAATGAGCAGTTCTTC.

The chain couples TRBV2 to TRBJ2-3, with 8 positions matching TRBD2. CDR1 and CDR2 from the germline V gene are SNHLY and FYNNEI. The CDR3 totals 15 residues. The V and J ends lost 8 bases and 2 bases, in that order; junction bases with no gene match: 9. For the CDR3, the DNA is TGTGCCAGCGGGAGAAGCGGGGGAAACACAGATACGCAGTATTTT. Translation gives CASGRSGGNTDTQYF.

The V gene is TRBV6-2 or TRBV6-3, the J gene TRBJ2-5, with D uncertain. The CDR3 length is 11 residues. Deletions cut 2 bases from V and 4 bases from J, with 2 bases between. In germline, CDR1 is MNHEY, CDR2 SVGEGT. For the CDR3, the DNA is TGTGCCAGCAGTTACCCAGAGACCCAGTACTTC. Amino acids: CASSYPETQYF.

In its sample, this clonotype was seen many times. The CDR3 DNA sequence: TGTGCCATCAGGACCTCCCTCGGCACTGAAGCTTTCTTT. Residues: CAIRTSLGTEAFF. The rearrangement links TRBV10-3 to TRBJ1-1; D is ambiguous. In germline, CDR1 is ENHRY, CDR2 SYGVKD. The V end was cut by 6 bases, the J end by 4 bases, with 12 bases between. The CDR3 consists of 13 residues.

Concerning this clonotype: A clone one base away is much larger, so this may be a read error. The chain employs TRBV7-2 and TRBJ2-5, with TRBD2 as a possible D gene (5 bases). The ends were cut back, 4 bases at V and 9 bases at J, with 18 bases in the middle. The CDR3 is made up of 14 amino acids. The germline CDR1 and CDR2 sequences are SGHTA and FQGNSA. The CDR3 region is CASSSQAYLGAQYF. The CDR3 DNA reads TGTGCCAGCAGCTCCCAGGCCTACCTCGGGGCCCAGTACTTC.

This clonotype has more than one count but fewer than ten. The gene calls are TRBV6-2 or TRBV6-3 and TRBJ2-5; D may be TRBD2 (5 bases). Germline values: CDR1 MNHEY, CDR2 SVGEGT. V was cut by 6 bases and J by 4 bases, with 12 bases left in between. CDR3 length equals 13 residues. CDR3 protein: CASRRAGGETQYF. As DNA, the CDR3 is TGTGCCAGCAGGCGGGCCGGCGGAGAGACCCAGTACTTC.

This clonotype was detected ten times or more. CDR3 nucleotides: TGTGCCAGCAGCGAGAGCAGAAGGGGGACCCAGTACTTC. Translated, it gives CASSESRRGTQYF. The V and J genes are TRBV7-9 and TRBJ2-5; the D gene is possibly TRBD1 (5 bases). V dropped 5 bases and J dropped 7 bases, with 14 bases sitting between them. Germline lookup yields CDR1 SEHNR and CDR2 FQNEAQ (reference sequence). This CDR3 has 13 amino acids.

In this sample, this clonotype turned up many times. J is TRBJ2-7 and V is TRBV5-1; D not certain. This CDR3 has 15 residues. CDR1 is SGHRS and CDR2 is YFSETQ in the germline V gene. Trimming removed 0 bases at V and 5 bases at J, with 15 bases between. DNA of the CDR3: TGCGCCAGCAGCTTGGGCCGGGCGAGATACGACGAGCAGTACTTC. Translating it yields CASSLGRARYDEQYF.

This clonotype was detected many times. V gene TRBV4-1 combines with J gene TRBJ2-2; 7 bases agree with TRBD1. The V gene's germline CDR1 is MGHRA and CDR2 YSYEKL. J was trimmed by 5 bases and V by 0 bases; bases with no gene match: 12. The CDR3 runs 18 residues. The CDR3 sequence: CASSQDFRAGGGTGELFF. CDR3 DNA sequence: TGCGCCAGCAGCCAAGATTTTCGGGCAGGGGGTGGGACCGGGGAGCTGTTTTTT.

This clonotype was recorded many times. The V and J genes are TRBV20-1 and TRBJ2-7; 10 bases match TRBD2. V lost 5 bases, J lost 6 bases, and 10 bases stayed unmatched. This CDR3 is 14 amino acids long. Germline CDR1 is DFQATT and CDR2 is SNEGSKA (reference sequence). The CDR3 nucleotides are TGCAGTGCTTCCAGCGGGGGGGAGGTCGGCGAGCAGTACTTC. This gives the protein CSASSGGEVGEQYF.

Ten or more counts support this clonotype. This rearrangement joins TRBV12-3 or TRBV12-4 to TRBJ2-1, with a weak D call TRBD1 (5 bases). The CDR3 is made up of 16 amino acids. V lost 2 bases and J 4 bases, leaving 15 bases between the germline ends. CDR3 region: CASSLIVGRIYNEQFF. In nucleotides, the CDR3 is TGTGCCAGCAGTTTAATCGTGGGGCGTATTTACAATGAGCAGTTCTTC.

This clonotype appeared many times. The chain combines TRBV5-1 with TRBJ2-3, with D unresolved. Germline CDR1 and CDR2: SGHRS and YFSETQ. Deletions cut 1 base from V and 5 bases from J, with 14 bases between. There are 15 residues in the CDR3. The CDR3 sequence is CASSLSGPSGDTQYF. In DNA, the CDR3 is TGCGCCAGCAGCTTGTCTGGCCCGTCTGGAGATACGCAGTATTTT. Full variable domain (outside the CDR3, taken from reference TRBV5-1 and TRBJ2-3): KAGVTQTPRYLIKTRGQQVTLSCSPISGHRSVSWYQQTPGQGLQFLFEYFSETQRNKGNFPGRFSGRQFSNSRSEMNVSTLELGDSALYLCASSLSGPSGDTQYFGPGTRLTVL.

This clonotype was observed at least ten times. The V and J genes are TRBV18 and TRBJ1-2; D unclear. The CDR3 sequence is 16 residues long. Trimming removed 3 bases at V and 1 base at J, with 15 bases between. From germline, CDR1 is KGHSH and CDR2 LQKENI. The CDR3: CASSPQYRTDNYGYTF. As DNA, the CDR3 is TGTGCCAGCTCACCCCAATATCGGACGGATAACTATGGCTACACCTTC.

With regard to this clonotype: One base away lies a much larger clone, so this may be a sequencing read error. The chain is built from TRBV10-3 and TRBJ2-7; D is unclear. Germline CDR1 ENHRY, CDR2 SYGVKD. V lost 3 bases and J 7 bases, leaving 22 bases between the germline ends. The CDR3 has 16 amino acids. CDR3: CAISEGFEDLGYEQYF. The DNA for the CDR3 is TGTGCCATCAGTGAAGGGTTCGAGGATTTGGGGTATGAGCAGTACTTC.

In its sample, this clonotype was seen many times. This chain joins TRBV2 and TRBJ2-1; maybe TRBD2 (7 bases). The V gene's germline CDR1 is SNHLY and CDR2 FYNNEI. This CDR3 spans 14 amino acids. V was clipped by 8 bases and J by 8 bases, with 19 bases between them. DNA of the CDR3: TGTGCCAGCTCCGGGGGGCTCCTAGCTTATGAGCAGTTCTTC. Protein sequence: CASSGGLLAYEQFF.